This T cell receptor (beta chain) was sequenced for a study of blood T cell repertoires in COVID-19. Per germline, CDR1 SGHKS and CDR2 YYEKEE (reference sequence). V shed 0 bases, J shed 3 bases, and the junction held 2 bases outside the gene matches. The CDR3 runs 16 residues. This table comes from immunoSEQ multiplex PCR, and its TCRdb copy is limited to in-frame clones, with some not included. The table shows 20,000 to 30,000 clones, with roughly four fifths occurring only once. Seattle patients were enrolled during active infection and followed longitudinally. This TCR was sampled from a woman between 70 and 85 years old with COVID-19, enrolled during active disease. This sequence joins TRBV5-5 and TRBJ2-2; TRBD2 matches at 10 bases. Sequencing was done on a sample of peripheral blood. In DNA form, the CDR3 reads TGTGCCAGCAGCTTGGGGCTAGCGGGGGACACCGGGGAGCTGTTTTTT. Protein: CASSLGLAGDTGELFF.